This T cell receptor beta chain comes out of a study of spatial heterogeneity in lung cancer. A single record per CDR3 protein comes from TCRdb applying MiXCR to the 5' RACE reads. The data show more than 15,000 distinct CDR3 sequences, 9% to 10% seen once. Time point specified: blood at routine non-recurrence follow-up after resection. The authors sequenced whole RNA from tumor, nontumor lung or frozen PBMC without sorting. This clonotype was seen at least ten times. Germline values: CDR1 ENHRY, CDR2 SYGVKD. Trimming shortened V by 3 bases and J by 6 bases, and 9 bases separated the two germline ends. The CDR3 is 12 residues long.

The input for sequencing was PBMCs, taken at follow-up. This sequence was found in a female donor with early-stage non-small cell lung cancer. The V and J genes are TRBV10-3 and TRBJ2-7; D ambiguous. CDR3 protein: CAISDGLGEQYF. The CDR3 coding sequence is TGTGCCATCAGTGACGGGCTTGGCGAGCAGTACTTC.